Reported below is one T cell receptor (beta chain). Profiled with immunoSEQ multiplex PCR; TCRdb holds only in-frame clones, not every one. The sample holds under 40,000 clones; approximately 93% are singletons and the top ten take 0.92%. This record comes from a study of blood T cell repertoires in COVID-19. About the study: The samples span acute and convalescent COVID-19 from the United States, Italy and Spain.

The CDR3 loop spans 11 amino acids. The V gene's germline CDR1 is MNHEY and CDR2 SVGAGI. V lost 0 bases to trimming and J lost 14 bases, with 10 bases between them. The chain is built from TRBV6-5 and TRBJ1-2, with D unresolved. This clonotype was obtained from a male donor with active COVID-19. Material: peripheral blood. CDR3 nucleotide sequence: TGTGCCAGCAGTTACTCGAAGTCCAGGACCTTC. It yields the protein CASSYSKSRTF.